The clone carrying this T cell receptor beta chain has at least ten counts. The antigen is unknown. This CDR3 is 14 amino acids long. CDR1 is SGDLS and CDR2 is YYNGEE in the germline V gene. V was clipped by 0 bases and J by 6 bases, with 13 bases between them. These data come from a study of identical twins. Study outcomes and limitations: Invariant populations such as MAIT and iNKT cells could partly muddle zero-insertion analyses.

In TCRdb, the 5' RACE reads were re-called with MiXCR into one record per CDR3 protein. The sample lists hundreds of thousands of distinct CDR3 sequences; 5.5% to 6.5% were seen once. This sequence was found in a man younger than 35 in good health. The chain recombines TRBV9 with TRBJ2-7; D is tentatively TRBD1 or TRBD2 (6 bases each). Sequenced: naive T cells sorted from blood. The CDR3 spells CASSVGSGASEQYF. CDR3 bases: TGTGCCAGCAGCGTAGGTTCGGGGGCCAGCGAGCAGTACTTC.